Each of the 29 T cell receptor beta chains below was sequenced from the same sample in a study of T cell changes during pregnancy in multiple sclerosis. Only in-frame clones appear in the TCRdb table, and some are missing; sequencing was by immunoSEQ multiplex PCR. The data contain about 68,000 clones, around nine tenths of them seen just once; the ten biggest clones take up 1.5%. Here the sequenced sample was peripheral blood, taken in the third trimester of pregnancy. The receptors derive from a female donor with multiple sclerosis, enrolled in a pregnancy study.

The CDR3 coding sequence is TGTGCCAGCAGCTTATATCCTAGCGGGGGGGGGAACACCGGGGAGCTGTTTTTT. Its translation: CASSLYPSGGGNTGELFF. The chain employs TRBV7-3 and TRBJ2-2; 12 bases align to TRBD2. CDR3 size: 18 residues. The germline V gene encodes CDR1 SGHTA and CDR2 FQGTGA. V was pared by 2 bases and J by 1 base, with 5 bases of the junction left unmatched.

The CDR3: CSVGSESKLRNEQYF. Written as DNA, the CDR3 is TGCAGCGTTGGGTCGGAGTCAAAACTCCGCAACGAGCAGTACTTC. J is TRBJ2-7 and V is TRBV29-1; D unresolved. V lost 4 bases and J 5 bases, leaving 21 bases between the germline ends. Germline assignment: CDR1 SQVTM and CDR2 ANQGSEA. The CDR3 consists of 15 residues.

The chain has TRBV18 and TRBJ2-7; 12 bases fit TRBD1. Germline lookup yields CDR1 KGHSH and CDR2 LQKENI. This CDR3 contains 14 residues. The trim removed 3 bases at V and 4 bases at J, leaving 1 base unmatched. The CDR3 sequence: CASSPGQGAYEQYF. Written as DNA, the CDR3 is TGTGCCAGCTCACCGGGACAGGGGGCATACGAGCAGTACTTC. Full variable domain (rest looked up from reference TRBV18 and TRBJ2-7): NAGVMQNPRHLVRRRGQEARLRCSPMKGHSHVYWYRQLPEEGLKFMVYLQKENIIDESGMPKERFSAEFPKEGPSILRIQQVVRGDSAAYFCASSPGQGAYEQYFGPGTRLTVT.

This clone was picked up a small number of times. This chain joins TRBV30 and TRBJ2-1, with 7 positions matching TRBD2. The V gene end was trimmed by 3 bases and the J gene end by 8 bases; junction bases not matched to a gene: 10. CDR1 is GTSNPN and CDR2 is SVGIG in the germline V gene (reference sequence). The CDR3 runs to 14 residues. The CDR3 DNA sequence: TGTGCCTGGAGCAAAGGACCTAGCGGCTATGAGCAGTTCTTC. Its translation: CAWSKGPSGYEQFF.

The sample holds one count of this clone. This sequence joins TRBV6-5 and TRBJ1-1; D perhaps matches TRBD1 (5 bases). Trimming cost V 0 bases and J 5 bases, with 13 bases left between them. This CDR3 is built from 15 residues. Looked up from germline, CDR1 is MNHEY and CDR2 is SVGAGI. The CDR3 DNA follows: TGTGCCAGCAGTTACTCTTCCAGGGCGGGGACTGAAGCTTTCTTT. Protein product: CASSYSSRAGTEAFF.

The chain has TRBV28 and TRBJ2-6, with 7 positions matching TRBD1. V lost 6 bases to trimming and J lost 0 bases; unmatched junction nucleotides: 2. Per germline, CDR1 MDHEN and CDR2 SYDVKM. The CDR3 has 15 amino acids. CDR3 DNA sequence: TGTGCCAGCAGACAGGGGAGCTCTGGGGCCAACGTCCTGACTTTC. As protein: CASRQGSSGANVLTF. The whole variable domain, remainder taken from reference TRBV28 and TRBJ2-6, is DVKVTQSSRYLVKRTGEKVFLECVQDMDHENMFWYRQDPGLGLRLIYFSYDVKMKEKGDIPEGYSVSREKKERFSLILESASTNQTSMYLCASRQGSSGANVLTFGAGSRLTVL.

The J gene is TRBJ1-4, the V gene TRBV7-2; 10 bases line up with TRBD1. This CDR3 contains 17 residues. From germline, CDR1 is SGHTA and CDR2 FQGNSA. Losses at the gene ends were 7 bases for V and 0 bases for J; bases not matched to a gene: 8. The CDR3: CASTIGTGVATNEKLFF. The CDR3 region has the DNA TGTGCCAGCACCATCGGGACAGGGGTTGCAACTAATGAAAAACTGTTTTTT.

The V call is TRBV10-2, the J call TRBJ1-3; D perhaps matches TRBD1 (6 bases). V shed 3 bases and J shed 4 bases, with 7 bases lying between them. Per the germline V gene, CDR1 is WSHSY and CDR2 is SAAADI. The CDR3 extends over 13 amino acids. The CDR3 spells CASSETGGNTIYF. The CDR3 DNA reads as TGCGCCAGCAGTGAAACAGGGGGAAACACCATATATTTT.

The J gene is TRBJ2-2, the V gene TRBV18; D is perhaps TRBD2 (5 bases). Trimming took off 3 bases at V and 1 base at J, with 9 bases between the two ends. The CDR3 has 15 amino acids. The germline V gene encodes CDR1 KGHSH and CDR2 LQKENI. The chain's CDR3 is CASSPYGVNTGELFF. In DNA, the CDR3 is TGTGCCAGCTCACCCTACGGGGTGAACACCGGGGAGCTGTTTTTT. The complete variable domain, with remaining parts taken from reference TRBV18 and TRBJ2-2, reads NAGVMQNPRHLVRRRGQEARLRCSPMKGHSHVYWYRQLPEEGLKFMVYLQKENIIDESGMPKERFSAEFPKEGPSILRIQQVVRGDSAAYFCASSPYGVNTGELFFGEGSRLTVL.

V is TRBV11-3 and J is TRBJ2-2; TRBD2 matches 12 bases. Germline trimming cut 9 bases from V and 3 bases from J; bases unmatched to any gene: 2. The CDR3 has 14 residues. Germline CDR1 and CDR2: SGHNT and YENEEA. CDR3 protein: CASGLAGYTGELFF. CDR3 nucleotide sequence: TGTGCCAGTGGACTAGCGGGGTACACCGGGGAGCTGTTTTTT.

CDR3 region: CASSRGQQETQYF. The CDR3 nucleotides are TGTGCCAGCAGTCGGGGACAGCAAGAGACCCAGTACTTC. The genes are TRBV7-2 and TRBJ2-5, with TRBD1 matching 7 bases. This CDR3 spans 13 amino acids. V lost 6 bases and J lost 2; bases outside the gene matches: 3. Per the germline V gene, CDR1 is SGHTA and CDR2 is FQGNSA.

The rearrangement joins TRBV18 to TRBJ1-2; 7 bases map to TRBD1. Looked up from germline, CDR1 is KGHSH and CDR2 is LQKENI. V was pared by 8 bases and J by 2 bases, with 8 bases of the junction left unmatched. The CDR3 contains 14 residues. The CDR3 sequence is CASASGTVNYGYTF. The CDR3 coding sequence is TGTGCCAGCGCCTCCGGGACAGTCAACTATGGCTACACCTTC.

This sequence joins TRBV6-1 and TRBJ1-3; D call uncertain. Trimming removed 2 bases at V and 2 bases at J, with 10 bases between. The CDR3 covers 15 residues. The germline CDR1 and CDR2 sequences are MNHNS and SASEGT. CDR3 DNA sequence: TGTGCCAGCAGTGAAACGGAGAGGGCTGGAAACACCATATATTTT. This codes for CASSETERAGNTIYF.

The chain has TRBV19 and TRBJ2-1; the match to TRBD2 covers 11 bases. This CDR3 region has 14 residues. CDR1 LNHDA and CDR2 SQIVND come from the germline V gene (reference sequence). V gave up 3 bases and J gave up 9 bases; unmatched junction bases: 4. The CDR3 protein is CASSIPSGGSEQFF. CDR3 DNA: TGTGCCAGTAGTATTCCTAGCGGGGGGTCTGAGCAGTTCTTC.

Written as DNA, the CDR3 is TGTGCCAGCAGCTTTAGGACAGGGGGCCAAGTGAACACTGAAGCTTTCTTT. Encoded protein: CASSFRTGGQVNTEAFF. The rearrangement joins TRBV5-6 to TRBJ1-1; TRBD1 matches at 11 bases. CDR3 size: 17 residues. Germline CDR1 reads SGHDT; CDR2 reads YYEEEE. Trimming took 2 bases from V and 0 from J; bases not matched to a gene: 6.

This chain links TRBV10-2 with TRBJ2-1, with a weak D call TRBD2 (6 bases). The V end was cut by 3 bases, the J end by 3 bases, with 9 bases between. The germline V gene encodes CDR1 WSHSY and CDR2 SAAADI. This CDR3 has 14 amino acids. This CDR3 reads CASSDLAVYNEQFF. Here the CDR3 DNA reads TGCGCCAGCAGTGATTTAGCGGTCTACAATGAGCAGTTCTTC.

The chain employs TRBV9 and TRBJ1-3; TRBD1 might be the D (5 bases). Trimming left V 2 bases short and J 2 bases short, with 20 bases between. CDR1 SGDLS and CDR2 YYNGEE come from the germline V gene. The CDR3 contains 18 residues. In DNA form, the CDR3 reads TGTGCCAGCAGCGTCTCCCGAACTTGGGGGGAACCTGGAAACACCATATATTTT. This sequence encodes CASSVSRTWGEPGNTIYF.

The genes are TRBV11-2 and TRBJ1-2; no firm D call. Per germline, CDR1 SGHAT and CDR2 FQNNGV. The CDR3 loop spans 14 amino acids. Trimming took off 3 bases at V and 1 base at J, with 9 bases between the two ends. This CDR3 reads CASSFPGINYGYTF. CDR3 in DNA: TGTGCCAGCAGCTTCCCAGGAATTAACTATGGCTACACCTTC.

This chain connects TRBV10-1 to TRBJ2-3; D gene uncertain. V lost 3 bases and J 8 bases, leaving 15 bases between the germline ends. In germline, CDR1 is WNHNN, CDR2 SYGVQD (reference sequence). The CDR3 extends over 14 amino acids. The DNA for the CDR3 is TGCGCCAGCAGTGATACAGAGCTGGTGGGTACGCAGTATTTT. Residues: CASSDTELVGTQYF.

The rearrangement uses TRBV6-5 and TRBJ1-5; TRBD1 is a possible D gene (6 bases). The germline V gene encodes CDR1 MNHEY and CDR2 SVGAGI. The V end lost 2 bases, the J end lost 6 bases, and 8 bases lay between the germline ends. The CDR3 totals 13 residues. CDR3 coding DNA: TGTGCCAGCAGTTACGCGACAGGTCAGCCCCAGCATTTT. Translated, it gives CASSYATGQPQHF.

The CDR3: CASSPNAYRGLAKNIQYF. The CDR3 region has the DNA TGTGCCAGCTCACCCAACGCTTACAGGGGTTTAGCCAAAAACATTCAGTACTTC. J is TRBJ2-4 and V is TRBV18; 7 bases match TRBD1. There are 18 residues in the CDR3. With 3 bases clipped from V and 0 bases from J, the junction kept 11 bases outside the gene matches. Germline CDR1 and CDR2: KGHSH and LQKENI.

This clone was detected once. The chain employs TRBV27 and TRBJ1-1; TRBD1 aligns across 8 bases. Germline trimming cut 5 bases from V and 1 base from J; bases unmatched to any gene: 9. The germline CDR1 and CDR2 sequences are MNHEY and SMNVEV (reference sequence). This CDR3 is built from 16 residues. CDR3 sequence (DNA): TGTGCCAGCAGTGTAGGACAGGGAATTAGGAACACTGAAGCTTTCTTT. It encodes CASSVGQGIRNTEAFF.

The V and J genes are TRBV5-4 and TRBJ2-7; D may be TRBD1 (5 bases). The V gene lost 1 base and the J gene lost 0 bases, with 8 bases spanning the gap. Germline values: CDR1 SGHNT, CDR2 YYREEE (reference sequence). This CDR3 comprises 14 residues. The CDR3 bases are TGTGCCAGCAGCTTGCCGGACACCTCCTACGAGCAGTACTTC. This sequence encodes CASSLPDTSYEQYF.

The chain is built from TRBV5-1 and TRBJ1-1, with D possibly TRBD1 on 6 matching bases. Germline V gene lookup returns CDR1 SGHRS and CDR2 YFSETQ. This CDR3 region has 13 residues. V shed 4 bases and J shed 6 bases, with 13 bases lying between them. CDR3: CASSILQGPEAFF. CDR3 sequence (DNA): TGCGCCAGCAGCATATTGCAGGGGCCTGAAGCTTTCTTT. The full variable domain, in which reference TRBV5-1 and TRBJ1-1 provide the parts outside the CDR3, is KAGVTQTPRYLIKTRGQQVTLSCSPISGHRSVSWYQQTPGQGLQFLFEYFSETQRNKGNFPGRFSGRQFSNSRSEMNVSTLELGDSALYLCASSILQGPEAFFGQGTRLTVV.

CDR3 nucleotides: TGTGCCAGCTCACCGGGAGCGGGAGAGCGTTACGAGCAGTACTTC. Residues: CASSPGAGERYEQYF. The rearrangement joins TRBV18 to TRBJ2-7; 8 bases match TRBD2. Trimming removed 3 bases from V and 4 bases from J; junction bases left unmatched: 8. This CDR3 contains 15 residues. Germline V gene data show CDR1 as KGHSH and CDR2 as LQKENI. The full variable domain, with the rest looked up from reference TRBV18 and TRBJ2-7, is NAGVMQNPRHLVRRRGQEARLRCSPMKGHSHVYWYRQLPEEGLKFMVYLQKENIIDESGMPKERFSAEFPKEGPSILRIQQVVRGDSAAYFCASSPGAGERYEQYFGPGTRLTVT.

The chain uses TRBV4-1 and TRBJ1-6, with a possible D match to TRBD1 (5 bases). The V end lost 0 bases, the J end lost 7 bases, and 19 bases lay between the germline ends. CDR1 and CDR2 (germline): MGHRA, YSYEKL. The CDR3 runs to 18 residues. CDR3 protein: CASSQEGTGGVRNSPLHF. The CDR3 nucleotides are TGCGCCAGCAGCCAAGAAGGAACAGGCGGAGTAAGGAATTCACCCCTCCACTTT.

The chain carries TRBV2 and TRBJ2-2; D not resolved. V dropped 3 bases and J dropped 3 bases, with 5 bases sitting between them. Germline CDR1 SNHLY, CDR2 FYNNEI. The CDR3 sequence is 13 residues long. Written as DNA, the CDR3 is TGTGCCAGCAGTGATGAGTACACCGGGGAGCTGTTTTTT. This translates into CASSDEYTGELFF.

The chain joins TRBV5-1 to TRBJ2-7; TRBD1 is a possible D gene (6 bases). The CDR3 covers 16 residues. Germline lookup yields CDR1 SGHRS and CDR2 YFSETQ. The germline V and J ends were trimmed by 2 bases and 0 bases, with 15 bases remaining between them. This CDR3 reads CASSFQGPSTSYEQYF. CDR3 DNA sequence: TGCGCCAGCAGCTTTCAGGGGCCCTCAACCTCCTACGAGCAGTACTTC.

The V call is TRBV7-9, the J call TRBJ2-7; TRBD1 is a possible D gene (6 bases). Trimming took off 5 bases at V and 2 bases at J, with 10 bases between the two ends. Germline V gene lookup returns CDR1 SEHNR and CDR2 FQNEAQ (reference sequence). The CDR3 has 13 residues. The CDR3 sequence is CASSPGQTYEQYF. The CDR3 region has the DNA TGTGCCAGCAGCCCGGGACAAACCTACGAGCAGTACTTC.